One T cell receptor (beta chain) is described in this entry. As to time point: patch test 1, 2 weeks after DPC sensitization. The treatment here: therapeutic diphenylcyclopropenone sensitization with weekly scalp DPC. The CDR3 has 14 amino acids. Germline V lookup: CDR1 SEHNR, CDR2 FQNEAQ (reference sequence). Trimming took off 6 bases at V and 0 bases at J, with 8 bases between the two ends. These data come from a study of human T cells and chemical hapten exposure. TCRdb called the RACE reads again in MiXCR, with one record for every CDR3 protein. The sample lists 180,000 or so distinct CDR3 sequences, around 15% occurring once.

The J gene is TRBJ1-4, the V gene TRBV7-9; D might be TRBD1 (6 bases). The sequence was collected from a woman in her 30s with alopecia areata. Some clones in this sample may be carry-over from other donors' samples. Sequencing used whole blood, obtained in connection with sensitization to the hapten diphenylcyclopropenone (DPC). The CDR3 loop reads CASRSGATNEKLFF. CDR3 DNA sequence: TGTGCCAGCAGATCAGGGGCAACTAATGAAAAACTGTTTTTT. Supplemented by reference TRBV7-9 and TRBJ1-4, the full variable domain reads DTGVSQNPRHKITKRGQNVTFRCDPISEHNRLYWYRQTLGQGPEFLTYFQNEAQLEKSRLLSDRFSAERPKGSFSTLEIQRTEQGDSAMYLCASRSGATNEKLFFGSGTQLSVL.